A selection of T cell receptor beta chains follows, all from one sample in a study of blood T cell repertoires in COVID-19. The method was immunoSEQ multiplex PCR; TCRdb's version includes in-frame clones alone and lacks a portion of them. The repertoire has 250,000 or so clones, 75% to 85% of them found once; the top ten carry less than 6.5%. Sequencing used peripheral blood. Every receptor here comes from a human donor in a cohort sampled during active COVID-19. Both conserved end residues are part of each CDR3. The D gene is left open where the match is weak. The size entry is marked missing in some rows and otherwise reads once, few, many or a size class.

V gene: TRBV25-1; clone size: .; J gene: TRBJ1-4; D gene: TRBD1; CDR3 DNA: TGTGCCAGCGGGGGACAGGGTCTAAGACCTAATGAAAAACTGTTTTTT; CDR3 protein: CASGGQGLRPNEKLFF
V gene: TRBV30; clone size: .; J gene: TRBJ2-6; D gene: .; CDR3 DNA: TGTGCCTACATAAGGGGCAGCTGGGCCAACGTCCTGACTTTC; CDR3 protein: CAYIRGSWANVLTF
V gene: TRBV7-9; clone size: .; J gene: TRBJ1-2; D gene: .; CDR3 DNA: TGTGCCAGCAGCTTAGAGGGGAACCCTAACTATGGCTACACCTTC; CDR3 protein: CASSLEGNPNYGYTF
V gene: TRBV19; clone size: .; J gene: TRBJ2-1; D gene: TRBD1; CDR3 DNA: TGTGCCAGTAGTAAGATACTACAGGGGGCGCAAAAGAATGAGCAGTTCTTC; CDR3 protein: CASSKILQGAQKNEQFF
V gene: TRBV6-6; clone size: few; J gene: TRBJ2-6; D gene: .; CDR3 DNA: TGTGCCAGCAGTTCCCGGGCTGGGGCCAACGTCCTGACTTTC; CDR3 protein: CASSSRAGANVLTF
V gene: TRBV6-2/TRBV6-3; clone size: .; J gene: TRBJ1-2; D gene: .; CDR3 DNA: TGTGCCAGCAGCCAAAGAACACCTCTTGGTGGCTACACCTTC; CDR3 protein: CASSQRTPLGGYTF
V gene: TRBV11-2; clone size: .; J gene: TRBJ2-1; D gene: TRBD1; CDR3 DNA: TGTGCCAGCAGCCCCAGGACAGGGGGCACGGGACTAGCAGGCAATGAGCAGTTCTTC; CDR3 protein: CASSPRTGGTGLAGNEQFF
V gene: TRBV3-1/TRBV3-2; clone size: .; J gene: TRBJ2-2; D gene: .; CDR3 DNA: TGTGCCAGCAGCCAAGACTGGAACACCGGGGAGCTGTTTTTT; CDR3 protein: CASSQDWNTGELFF
V gene: TRBV28; clone size: .; J gene: TRBJ1-1; D gene: .; CDR3 DNA: TGTGCCAGCATCTTCCGGGGGGACACTGAAGCTTTCTTT; CDR3 protein: CASIFRGDTEAFF
V gene: TRBV5-4; clone size: .; J gene: TRBJ2-7; D gene: TRBD1; CDR3 DNA: TGTGCCAGCAGCGTACAGGGGAGAGACTACGAGCAGTACTTC; CDR3 protein: CASSVQGRDYEQYF
V gene: TRBV7-6; clone size: .; J gene: TRBJ2-3; D gene: TRBD2; CDR3 DNA: TGTGCCAGCAGCTTAGGAGGACTAGCGGGAGGGCCGGATACGCAGTATTTT; CDR3 protein: CASSLGGLAGGPDTQYF
V gene: TRBV28; clone size: .; J gene: TRBJ1-5; D gene: .; CDR3 DNA: TGTGCCAGCAGTCAGGCGGGCTACAATCAGCCCCAGCATTTT; CDR3 protein: CASSQAGYNQPQHF
V gene: TRBV7-9; clone size: once; J gene: TRBJ1-3; D gene: .; CDR3 DNA: TGTGCCAGCAGCTTAATTGGATCCAGGGGAAACACCATATATTTT; CDR3 protein: CASSLIGSRGNTIYF
V gene: TRBV5-8; clone size: .; J gene: TRBJ2-7; D gene: TRBD1; CDR3 DNA: TGTGCCAGCAGCTTGGCGACAGGGCCCTACGAGCAGTACTTC; CDR3 protein: CASSLATGPYEQYF
V gene: TRBV11-2; clone size: .; J gene: TRBJ2-7; D gene: TRBD2; CDR3 DNA: TGTGCCAGCAGCTTAGAAGCGGGGCCTTCCTACGAGCAGTACTTC; CDR3 protein: CASSLEAGPSYEQYF
V gene: TRBV6-1; clone size: .; J gene: TRBJ2-1; D gene: .; CDR3 DNA: TGTGCCAGCAGTGAGCGGCCTGCCTCGTACAATGAGCAGTTCTTC; CDR3 protein: CASSERPASYNEQFF
V gene: TRBV6-1; clone size: .; J gene: TRBJ2-7; D gene: TRBD2; CDR3 DNA: TGTGCCAGCAGTGAAATTATAAGGACTAGCTACAAGGCCGAGCAGTACTTC; CDR3 protein: CASSEIIRTSYKAEQYF
V gene: TRBV12-3/TRBV12-4; clone size: .; J gene: TRBJ1-2; D gene: TRBD1; CDR3 DNA: TGTGCCAGCAGCCAGGACAGGCTCTATGGCTACACCTTC; CDR3 protein: CASSQDRLYGYTF